These 9 T cell receptor beta chains were all obtained from the same sample, sequenced in a study of cytomegalovirus exposure and HLA in healthy donors. The PCR was carried out with 60 Vbeta primers and 13 Jbeta primers. The protocol was immunoSEQ multiplex PCR, while the TCRdb copy is restricted to in-frame clones and leaves out a portion. Recorded for this sample: about 37,000 clones. Sample: PBMCs. These receptors all stem from a human donor in good health.

This clone is called medium-sized based on its frequency. The gene calls are TRBV5-4 and TRBJ2-1, with D possibly being TRBD2 (5 bases). The CDR3 length is 18 residues. Germline V gene data show CDR1 as SGHNT and CDR2 as YYREEE (reference sequence). Trimming took 0 bases from V and 2 from J, leaving 18 bases between them. The CDR3 DNA reads as TGTGCCAGCAGCTTGGCCGGTAGTGAGCGGCAGACCTACAATGAGCAGTTCTTC. As protein: CASSLAGSERQTYNEQFF.

V usage is TRBV7-6 and J usage is TRBJ1-3; tentative D call: TRBD1 (5 bases). This CDR3 comprises 13 residues. The V gene's germline CDR1 is SGHVS and CDR2 FNYEAQ. Trimming removed 5 bases from V and 2 bases from J, with 7 bases in between. CDR3 bases: TGTGCCAGCAGCGGGGCCGCTGGAAACACCATATATTTT. Residues: CASSGAAGNTIYF.

As regards this clone: The sample contains more than one DNA sequence encoding this CDR3. The chain recombines TRBV5-1 with TRBJ1-1, with D possibly TRBD1 on 5 matching bases. This CDR3 region has 14 residues. CDR1 and CDR2 (germline): SGHRS, YFSETQ. V was cut by 2 bases and J by 1 base, with 9 bases left in between. CDR3 bases: TGCGCCAGCAGCTTTGCCACAGGGAACACTGAAGCTTTCTTT. It yields the protein CASSFATGNTEAFF.

The chain joins TRBV2 to TRBJ1-4, with 8 positions matching TRBD1. Unmatched junction bases numbered 12, after V lost 7 bases and J lost 8 bases. The CDR3 runs to 15 residues. Germline CDR1 SNHLY, CDR2 FYNNEI. DNA for the CDR3: TGTGCCAGCAAGGGGCGGCAGGGGGCCTGGGAAAAACTGTTTTTT. Translating gives CASKGRQGAWEKLFF.

This chain connects TRBV7-9 to TRBJ2-7; the match to TRBD2 covers 11 bases. J gave up 12 bases and V 0 bases, and 10 bases lay outside the gene matches. The CDR3 extends over 15 amino acids. The germline CDR1 and CDR2 sequences are SEHNR and FQNEAQ (reference sequence). The CDR3 DNA sequence: TGTGCCAGCAGCTTAGCGGGACTAGCGGCATGGCAATGGTACTTC. It translates to CASSLAGLAAWQWYF.

About this clone: Germline is not matched at one junction end, which may reflect a read error. This rearrangement joins TRBV19 to TRBJ1-1; 8 bases fit TRBD1. Germline loops: CDR1 LNHDA, CDR2 SQIVND (reference sequence). The CDR3 extends over 14 amino acids. CDR3 region: CASSISRGHTEDFF. Here the CDR3 DNA reads TGTGCCAGTAGTATATCCAGGGGGCACACTGAAGATTTCTTT.

The chain employs TRBV29-1 and TRBJ1-2, with 7 bases aligning to TRBD1. The CDR3 covers 13 residues. V shed 3 bases and J 4 bases; nucleotides not matched to a gene: 5. The germline V gene encodes CDR1 SQVTM and CDR2 ANQGSEA. The CDR3 loop is CSVDRQGSYGYTF. In DNA, the CDR3 is TGCAGCGTTGACCGACAGGGCAGCTATGGCTACACCTTC.

This chain uses TRBV7-2 with TRBJ2-3, with TRBD2 matching 7 bases. The CDR3 has 15 amino acids. J lost 1 base, V lost 11 bases, and 12 bases had no gene match. CDR1 and CDR2 (germline): SGHTA, FQGNSA. CDR3 in DNA: TGTGCCGAAGGGAGCGGGGCATACCGCACAGATACGCAGTATTTT. As protein: CAEGSGAYRTDTQYF. The whole variable domain, filled in from reference TRBV7-2 and TRBJ2-3, reads GAGVSQSPSNKVTEKGKDVELRCDPISGHTALYWYRQSLGQGLEFLIYFQGNSAPDKSGLPSDRFSAERTGGSVSTLTIQRTQQEDSAVYLCAEGSGAYRTDTQYFGPGTRLTVL.

This chain links TRBV4-1 with TRBJ2-5; possibly TRBD2 for D (5 bases). Deletions cut 0 bases from V and 3 bases from J, with 14 bases between. CDR1 and CDR2 (germline): MGHRA, YSYEKL. The CDR3 is 16 amino acids. The CDR3 sequence: CASSQDRERWKETQYF. The CDR3 DNA reads TGCGCCAGCAGCCAAGATCGGGAAAGGTGGAAAGAGACCCAGTACTTC.